This TCR beta chain was recorded in a study of CD4 T cell repertoires in COVID-19. Overall study context: Relabeled CFSE-low cells, IL-2-expanded for about nine days, met spikes from other coronaviruses.

These memory T cells were uncultured and sequenced directly after ex vivo isolation. The CDR3 is made up of 16 amino acids. With V trimmed by 4 bases and J by 4 bases, 9 bases remained unmatched. The germline gives CDR1 MNHEY, CDR2 SVGAGI. Generated by immunoSEQ multiplex PCR, the TCRdb table keeps only in-frame clones and is missing some. This table has around 23,000 clones, about 93% appearing once. This TCR was recovered from a human donor who had COVID-19. The V gene is TRBV6-5, the J gene TRBJ1-4; 7 bases fit TRBD1. The sample here was circulating follicular helper CD4+ T cells (cTfh) from blood, taken before the COVID-19 pandemic. The DNA of the CDR3 is TGTGCCAGCAGTTCGGTCTACAGGGGCGTTAATGAAAAACTGTTTTTT. It translates to CASSSVYRGVNEKLFF.